The text below deals with one TCR beta chain. Its target is unknown. These data come from a study of cytomegalovirus exposure and HLA in healthy donors. Overall study findings and caveats: HLA-A and HLA-B allele assignments for most subjects were reportedly predicted accurately using TCR beta sequences. In an earlier analysis, productive rearrangement rates for most beta V segments clustered near 87% or 30%. The authors enumerated roughly 180 TCR beta chains as linked to cytomegalovirus. A later analysis found common viral pathogens apparently linked to several of the most significant clusters.

Trimming pared 2 bases from V and 7 bases from J, leaving 12 bases between. The CDR3 length is 13 residues. The germline V gene encodes CDR1 KGHSH and CDR2 LQKENI. Use of 60 Vbeta and 13 Jbeta primers characterized the PCR. TCRdb keeps only in-frame clones here, not all; method: immunoSEQ multiplex PCR. The table records approximately 160,000 clones, around 65% of them present only once. The rearrangement links TRBV18 to TRBJ2-7; tentatively, D is TRBD1 (5 bases). This TCR derives from a woman in her thirties or forties in good health and CMV-seropositive. The sequencing sample was made of PBMCs. CDR3 nucleotide sequence: TGTGCCAGCTCACCAAGTAGGGGTCCTGAGCAGTACTTC. It is translated as CASSPSRGPEQYF.